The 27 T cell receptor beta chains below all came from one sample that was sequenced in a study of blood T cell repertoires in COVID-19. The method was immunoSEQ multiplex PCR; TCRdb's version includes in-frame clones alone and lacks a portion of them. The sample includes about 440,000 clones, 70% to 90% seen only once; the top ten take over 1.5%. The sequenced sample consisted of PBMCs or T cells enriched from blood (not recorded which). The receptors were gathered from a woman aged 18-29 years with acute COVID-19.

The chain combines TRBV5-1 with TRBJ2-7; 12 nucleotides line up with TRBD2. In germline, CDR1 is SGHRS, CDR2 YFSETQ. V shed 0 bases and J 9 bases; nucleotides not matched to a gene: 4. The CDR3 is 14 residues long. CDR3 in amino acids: CASSLGLAGEGQYF. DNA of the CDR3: TGCGCCAGCAGCTTGGGACTAGCGGGAGAGGGGCAGTACTTC.

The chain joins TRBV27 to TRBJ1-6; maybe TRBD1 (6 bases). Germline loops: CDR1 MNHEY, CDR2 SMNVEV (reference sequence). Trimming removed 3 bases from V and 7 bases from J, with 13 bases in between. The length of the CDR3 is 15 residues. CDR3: CASSFPPGQNSPLHF. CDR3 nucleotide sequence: TGTGCCAGCAGTTTCCCCCCGGGACAAAATTCACCCCTCCACTTT.

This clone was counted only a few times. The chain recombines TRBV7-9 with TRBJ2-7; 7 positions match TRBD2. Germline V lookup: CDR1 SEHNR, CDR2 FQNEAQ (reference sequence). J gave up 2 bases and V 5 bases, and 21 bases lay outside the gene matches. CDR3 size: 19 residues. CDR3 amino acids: CASSPQDRVAGGKTYEQYF. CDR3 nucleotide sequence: TGTGCCAGCAGCCCCCAGGATCGGGTAGCGGGCGGAAAGACCTACGAGCAGTACTTC.

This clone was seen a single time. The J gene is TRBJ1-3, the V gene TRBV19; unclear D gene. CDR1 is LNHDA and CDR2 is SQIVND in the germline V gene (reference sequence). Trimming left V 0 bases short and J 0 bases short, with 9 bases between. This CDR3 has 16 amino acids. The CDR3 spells CASSIDQASSGNTIYF. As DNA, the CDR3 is TGTGCCAGTAGTATAGATCAAGCCTCCTCTGGAAACACCATATATTTT.

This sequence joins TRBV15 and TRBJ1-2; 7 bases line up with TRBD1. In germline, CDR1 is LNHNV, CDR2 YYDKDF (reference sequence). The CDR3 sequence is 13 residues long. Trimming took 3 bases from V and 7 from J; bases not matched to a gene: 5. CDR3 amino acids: CATSSGQVRGYTF. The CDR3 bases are TGTGCCACCAGCAGCGGACAGGTTCGTGGCTACACCTTC. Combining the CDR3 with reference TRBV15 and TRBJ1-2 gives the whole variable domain DAMVIQNPRYQVTQFGKPVTLSCSQTLNHNVMYWYQQKSSQAPKLLFHYYDKDFNNEADTPDNFQSRRPNTSFCFLDIRSPGLGDTAMYLCATSSGQVRGYTFGSGTRLTVV.

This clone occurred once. In DNA form, the CDR3 reads TGCGCCAGCAGCCGCCGGGACAGGGGTTCACCCCTCCACTTT. Protein: CASSRRDRGSPLHF. The J gene is TRBJ1-6, the V gene TRBV5-1, with 10 nucleotides matching TRBD1. Germline trimming cut 4 bases from V and 9 bases from J; bases unmatched to any gene: 4. Germline CDR1 and CDR2: SGHRS and YFSETQ. This CDR3 comprises 14 residues.

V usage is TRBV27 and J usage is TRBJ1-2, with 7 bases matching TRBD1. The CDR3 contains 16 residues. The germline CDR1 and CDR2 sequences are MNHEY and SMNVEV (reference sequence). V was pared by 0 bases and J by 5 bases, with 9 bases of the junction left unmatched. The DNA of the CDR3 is TGTGCCAGCAGTTTATCGGCCGGGACAGCAGCGTATGGCTACACCTTC. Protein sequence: CASSLSAGTAAYGYTF.

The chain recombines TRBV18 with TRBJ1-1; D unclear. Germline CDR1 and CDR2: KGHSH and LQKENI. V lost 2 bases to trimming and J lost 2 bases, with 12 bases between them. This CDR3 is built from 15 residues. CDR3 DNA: TGTGCCAGCTCACCAGTCCCAGTCCATAACACTGAAGCTTTCTTT. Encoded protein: CASSPVPVHNTEAFF. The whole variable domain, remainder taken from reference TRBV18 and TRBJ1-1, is NAGVMQNPRHLVRRRGQEARLRCSPMKGHSHVYWYRQLPEEGLKFMVYLQKENIIDESGMPKERFSAEFPKEGPSILRIQQVVRGDSAAYFCASSPVPVHNTEAFFGQGTRLTVV.

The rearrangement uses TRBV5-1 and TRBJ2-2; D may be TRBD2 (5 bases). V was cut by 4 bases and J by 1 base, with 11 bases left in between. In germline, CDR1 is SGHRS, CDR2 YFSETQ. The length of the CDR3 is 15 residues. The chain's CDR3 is CASSVQEVNTGELFF. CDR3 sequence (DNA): TGCGCCAGCAGCGTTCAGGAGGTGAACACCGGGGAGCTGTTTTTT.

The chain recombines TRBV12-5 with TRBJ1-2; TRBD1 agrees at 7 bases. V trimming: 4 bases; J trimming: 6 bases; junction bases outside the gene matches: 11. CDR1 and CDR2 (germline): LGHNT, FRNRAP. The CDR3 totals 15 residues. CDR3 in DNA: TGTGCTAGTGGTTCCCGCCGAGACAGGGAGAATGGCTACACCTTC. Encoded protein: CASGSRRDRENGYTF. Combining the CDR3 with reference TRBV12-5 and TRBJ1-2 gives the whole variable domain DARVTQTPRHKVTEMGQEVTMRCQPILGHNTVFWYRQTMMQGLELLAYFRNRAPLDDSGMPKDRFSAEMPDATLATLKIQPSEPRDSAVYFCASGSRRDRENGYTFGSGTRLTVV.

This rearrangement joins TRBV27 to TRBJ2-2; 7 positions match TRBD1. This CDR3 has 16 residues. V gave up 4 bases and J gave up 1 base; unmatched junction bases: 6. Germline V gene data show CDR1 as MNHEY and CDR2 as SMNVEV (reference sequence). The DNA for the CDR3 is TGTGCCAGCAGTTGGGGAACAGGGGTGAACACCGGGGAGCTGTTTTTT. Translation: CASSWGTGVNTGELFF.

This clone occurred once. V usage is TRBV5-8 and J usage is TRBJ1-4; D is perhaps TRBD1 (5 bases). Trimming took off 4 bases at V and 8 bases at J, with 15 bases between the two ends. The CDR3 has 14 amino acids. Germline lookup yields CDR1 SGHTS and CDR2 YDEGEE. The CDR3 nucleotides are TGTGCCAGCAGCCCCGACAGCGTTAGCGAAAAACTGTTTTTT. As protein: CASSPDSVSEKLFF.

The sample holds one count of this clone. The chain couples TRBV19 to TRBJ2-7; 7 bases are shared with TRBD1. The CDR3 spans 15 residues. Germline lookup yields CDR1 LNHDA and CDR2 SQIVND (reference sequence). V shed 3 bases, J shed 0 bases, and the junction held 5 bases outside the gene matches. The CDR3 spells CASSIQGQPSYEQYF. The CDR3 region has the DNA TGTGCCAGTAGTATCCAGGGACAGCCCTCCTACGAGCAGTACTTC. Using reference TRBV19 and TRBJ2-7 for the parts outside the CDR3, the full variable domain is DGGITQSPKYLFRKEGQNVTLSCEQNLNHDAMYWYRQDPGQGLRLIYYSQIVNDFQKGDIAEGYSVSREKKESFPLTVTSAQKNPTAFYLCASSIQGQPSYEQYFGPGTRLTVT.

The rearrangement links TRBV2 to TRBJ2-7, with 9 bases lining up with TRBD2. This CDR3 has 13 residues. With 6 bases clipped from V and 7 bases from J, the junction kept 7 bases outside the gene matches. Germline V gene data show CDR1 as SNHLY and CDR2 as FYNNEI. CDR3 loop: CASSSEAGGEQYF. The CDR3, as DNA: TGTGCCAGCAGCTCAGAGGCGGGGGGGGAGCAGTACTTC.

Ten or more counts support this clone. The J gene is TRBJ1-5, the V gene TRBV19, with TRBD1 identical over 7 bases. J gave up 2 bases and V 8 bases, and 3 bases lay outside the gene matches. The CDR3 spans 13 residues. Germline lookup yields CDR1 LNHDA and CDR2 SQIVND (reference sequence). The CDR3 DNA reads TGTGCCAGTGCAGACAGGGGCAATCAGCCCCAGCATTTT. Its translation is CASADRGNQPQHF.

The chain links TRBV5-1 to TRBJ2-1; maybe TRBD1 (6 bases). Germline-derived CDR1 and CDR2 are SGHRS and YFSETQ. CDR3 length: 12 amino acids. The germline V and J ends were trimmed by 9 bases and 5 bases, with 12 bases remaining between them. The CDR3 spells CANQGFHNEQFF. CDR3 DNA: TGCGCCAACCAGGGGTTTCACAATGAGCAGTTCTTC. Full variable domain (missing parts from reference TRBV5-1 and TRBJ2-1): KAGVTQTPRYLIKTRGQQVTLSCSPISGHRSVSWYQQTPGQGLQFLFEYFSETQRNKGNFPGRFSGRQFSNSRSEMNVSTLELGDSALYLCANQGFHNEQFFGPGTRLTVL.

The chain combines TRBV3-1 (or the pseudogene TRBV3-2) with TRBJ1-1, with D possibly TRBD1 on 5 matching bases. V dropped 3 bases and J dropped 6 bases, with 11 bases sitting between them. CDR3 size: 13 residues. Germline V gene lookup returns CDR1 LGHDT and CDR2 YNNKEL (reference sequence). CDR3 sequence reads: CASSHGGDAEAFF. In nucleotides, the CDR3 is TGTGCCAGCAGCCATGGGGGGGACGCTGAAGCTTTCTTT.

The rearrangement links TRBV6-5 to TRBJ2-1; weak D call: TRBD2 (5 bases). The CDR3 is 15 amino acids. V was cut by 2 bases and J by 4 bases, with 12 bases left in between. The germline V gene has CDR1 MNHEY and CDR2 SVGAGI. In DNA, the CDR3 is TGTGCCAGCAGTTACCGGGCTAGCCCGTACAATGAGCAGTTCTTC. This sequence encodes CASSYRASPYNEQFF.

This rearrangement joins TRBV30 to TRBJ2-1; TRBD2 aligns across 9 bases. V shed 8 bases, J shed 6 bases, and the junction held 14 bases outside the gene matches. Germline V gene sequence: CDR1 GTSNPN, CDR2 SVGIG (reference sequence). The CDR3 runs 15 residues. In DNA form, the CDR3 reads TGTGCCGCCTGGGGCGGGAGGGCCGGGGTCAATGAGCAGTTCTTC. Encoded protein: CAAWGGRAGVNEQFF. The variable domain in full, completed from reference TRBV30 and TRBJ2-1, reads SQTIHQWPATLVQPVGSPLSLECTVEGTSNPNLYWYRQAAGRGLQLLFYSVGIGQISSEVPQNLSASRPQDRQFILSSKKLLLSDSGFYLCAAWGGRAGVNEQFFGPGTRLTVL.

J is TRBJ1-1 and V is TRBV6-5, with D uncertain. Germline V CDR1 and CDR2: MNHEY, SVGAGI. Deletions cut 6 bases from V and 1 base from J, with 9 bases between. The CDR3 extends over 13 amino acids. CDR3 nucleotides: TGTGCCAGCAGCCTGGCTGAGAACACTGAAGCTTTCTTT. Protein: CASSLAENTEAFF.

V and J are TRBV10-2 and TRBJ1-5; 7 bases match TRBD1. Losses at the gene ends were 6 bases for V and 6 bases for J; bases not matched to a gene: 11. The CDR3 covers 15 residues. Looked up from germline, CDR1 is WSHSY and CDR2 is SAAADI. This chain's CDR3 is CASRREAGGIQPQHF. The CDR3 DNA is TGCGCCAGCAGGCGTGAGGCAGGGGGTATTCAGCCCCAGCATTTT.

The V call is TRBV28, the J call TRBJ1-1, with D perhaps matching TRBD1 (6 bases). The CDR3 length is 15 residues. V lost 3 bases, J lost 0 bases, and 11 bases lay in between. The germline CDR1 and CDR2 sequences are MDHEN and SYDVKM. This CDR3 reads CASSFGDKMNTEAFF. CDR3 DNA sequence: TGTGCCAGCAGTTTCGGGGACAAAATGAACACTGAAGCTTTCTTT.

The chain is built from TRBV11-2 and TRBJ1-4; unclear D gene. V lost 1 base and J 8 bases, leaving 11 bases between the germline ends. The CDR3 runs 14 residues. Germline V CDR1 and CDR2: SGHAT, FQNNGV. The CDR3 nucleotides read TGTGCCAGCAGCTTAGCGGCGGGCTTCGAAAAACTGTTTTTT. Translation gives CASSLAAGFEKLFF.

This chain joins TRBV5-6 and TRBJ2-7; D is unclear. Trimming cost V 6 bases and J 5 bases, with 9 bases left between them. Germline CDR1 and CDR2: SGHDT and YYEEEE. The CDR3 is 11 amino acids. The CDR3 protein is CASTRSHEQYF. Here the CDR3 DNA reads TGTGCCAGCACCCGGAGTCACGAGCAGTACTTC.

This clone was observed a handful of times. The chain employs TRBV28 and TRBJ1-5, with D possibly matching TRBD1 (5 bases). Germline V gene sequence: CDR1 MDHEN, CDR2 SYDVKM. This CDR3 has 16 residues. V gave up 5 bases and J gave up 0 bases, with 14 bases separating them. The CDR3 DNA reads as TGTGCCAGCAGTAAACTTACCAGGGTTAGCAATCAGCCCCAGCATTTT. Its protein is CASSKLTRVSNQPQHF. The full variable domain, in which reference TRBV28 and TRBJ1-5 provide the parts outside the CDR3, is DVKVTQSSRYLVKRTGEKVFLECVQDMDHENMFWYRQDPGLGLRLIYFSYDVKMKEKGDIPEGYSVSREKKERFSLILESASTNQTSMYLCASSKLTRVSNQPQHFGDGTRLSIL.

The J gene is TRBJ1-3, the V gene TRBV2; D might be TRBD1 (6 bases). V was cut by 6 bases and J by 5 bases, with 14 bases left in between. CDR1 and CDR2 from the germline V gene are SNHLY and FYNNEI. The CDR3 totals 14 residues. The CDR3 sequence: CASRAGTNRNTIYF. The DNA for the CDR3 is TGTGCCAGCAGGGCCGGGACAAACCGAAACACCATATATTTT.

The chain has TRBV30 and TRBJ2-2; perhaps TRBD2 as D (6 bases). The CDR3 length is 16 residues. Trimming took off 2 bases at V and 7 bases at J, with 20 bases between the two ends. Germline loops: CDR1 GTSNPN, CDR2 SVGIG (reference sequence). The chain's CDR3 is CAWSKETSLYHGELFF. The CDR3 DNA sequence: TGTGCCTGGAGTAAAGAGACTAGTCTTTATCACGGGGAGCTGTTTTTT.